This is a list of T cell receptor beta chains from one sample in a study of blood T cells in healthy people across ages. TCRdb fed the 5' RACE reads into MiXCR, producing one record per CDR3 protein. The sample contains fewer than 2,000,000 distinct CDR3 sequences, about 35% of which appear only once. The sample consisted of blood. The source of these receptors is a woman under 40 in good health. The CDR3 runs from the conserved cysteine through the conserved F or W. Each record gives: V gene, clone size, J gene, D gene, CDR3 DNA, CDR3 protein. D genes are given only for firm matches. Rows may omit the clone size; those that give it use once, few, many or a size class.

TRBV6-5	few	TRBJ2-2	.	TGTGCCAGCAATCAGCGAGCTGGGGAGCTGTTTTTT	CASNQRAGELFF
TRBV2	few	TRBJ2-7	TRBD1	TGTGCCAGCAGCCGACAGGGGCTGGGTTACGAGCAGTACTTC	CASSRQGLGYEQYF
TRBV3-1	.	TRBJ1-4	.	TGTGCCAGCAGCCAGGACAGTTGGGAAAAACTGTTTTTT	CASSQDSWEKLFF
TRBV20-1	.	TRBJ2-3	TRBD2	TGCAGTGCTAGATGGTATCTAGCGGGAGTATCTCCTAGCACAGATACGCAGTATTTT	CSARWYLAGVSPSTDTQYF
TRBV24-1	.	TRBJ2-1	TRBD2	TGTGCCACCAGTGATTTAGGGACTAGCGGGAGAGTTCCCTACAATGAGCAGTTCTTC	CATSDLGTSGRVPYNEQFF
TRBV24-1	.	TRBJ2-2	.	TGTGCCACCAGTGATTTTGACAGGACCCACACGGACGGGGAGCTGTTTTTT	CATSDFDRTHTDGELFF
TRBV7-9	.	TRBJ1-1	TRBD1	TGTGCCAGCAGTCAGACGACAGGGAAGGATGAAGCTTTCTTT	CASSQTTGKDEAFF
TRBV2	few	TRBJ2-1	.	TGTGCCAGCAGTGAGGTCGGAAGGGTTACCTACAATGAGCAGTTCTTC	CASSEVGRVTYNEQFF
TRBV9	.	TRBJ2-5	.	TGTGCCAGCAGCCCCTCCTCTGACATCTCTCTGGGGCAAGAGACCCAGTACTTC	CASSPSSDISLGQETQYF
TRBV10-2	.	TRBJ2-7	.	TGCGCCAGCAGTAGTATGGGGGGACCTTACGAGCAGTACTTC	CASSSMGGPYEQYF
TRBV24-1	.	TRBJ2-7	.	TGTGCCACCAGTGATCCGGGACACTACGAGCAGTACTTC	CATSDPGHYEQYF
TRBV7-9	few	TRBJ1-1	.	TGTGCCAGCAGCCCAGTCGGTAGGTCTGAAGCTTTCTTT	CASSPVGRSEAFF
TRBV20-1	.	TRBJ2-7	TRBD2	TGCAGTGCTATAAGCGGGACGAGCTACGAGCAGTACTTC	CSAISGTSYEQYF
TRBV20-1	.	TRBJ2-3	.	TGCTGTGCCCATACAGGGTCCGATACGCAATATTTT	CCAHTGSDTQYF
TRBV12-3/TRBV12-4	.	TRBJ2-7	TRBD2	TGTGCCAGCAACCTTGGGCAGACTAGCGGCTACAATGAGCAGTACTTC	CASNLGQTSGYNEQYF
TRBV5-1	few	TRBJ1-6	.	TGCGCCAGCAGCTTGGAGGAGTTCCCATCACCCCTCCACTTT	CASSLEEFPSPLHF
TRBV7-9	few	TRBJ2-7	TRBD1	TGTGCCAGCAGCCTAAGGACAGGGGTTTCCTACGAGCAGTACTTC	CASSLRTGVSYEQYF
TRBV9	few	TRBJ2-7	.	TGTGCCAGCAGCGTAGAGGCAGCCTACGAGCAGTACTTC	CASSVEAAYEQYF
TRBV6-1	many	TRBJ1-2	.	TGTGCCACCCGAAAGCCCGCCGAGTATGGCTACACCTTC	CATRKPAEYGYTF
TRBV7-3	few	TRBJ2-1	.	TGTGCCAGCAGCCCTAGTGCCAACAATGAGCAGTTCTTC	CASSPSANNEQFF
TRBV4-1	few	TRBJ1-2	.	TGCGCCAGCGTTGGGGGTAGGAGTGGCTACACCTTC	CASVGGRSGYTF
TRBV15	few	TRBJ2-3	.	TGTGCCACCAGCAGAGTATACACAGACACAGATACGCAGTATTTT	CATSRVYTDTDTQYF
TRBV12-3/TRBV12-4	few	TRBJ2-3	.	TGTGCCAGCAGTAACGGCAGGGGATCAGATACGCAGTATTTT	CASSNGRGSDTQYF
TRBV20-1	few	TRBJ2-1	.	TGCAGTGCTAGGGGGGGGCTTTACAATGAGCAGTTCTTC	CSARGGLYNEQFF
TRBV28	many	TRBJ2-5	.	TGTGCCAGCAGCCAGGATCAGCGGTACTTC	CASSQDQRYF
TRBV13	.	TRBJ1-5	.	TGTGCCAGCAGCTTTTCGGGTCGGAACAATCAGCCCCAGCATTTT	CASSFSGRNNQPQHF
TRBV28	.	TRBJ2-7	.	TGTGCCAGCAGTTTCGTGAGGCACGAGCAGTACTTC	CASSFVRHEQYF
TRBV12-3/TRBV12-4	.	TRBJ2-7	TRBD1	TGTGCCAGCAGTTTAGAGGGACAGGGATCCTACGAGCAGTACTTC	CASSLEGQGSYEQYF
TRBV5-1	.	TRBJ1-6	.	TGCGCCAGCAGCAAGGACAGTTTTACACCCCTCCACTTT	CASSKDSFTPLHF
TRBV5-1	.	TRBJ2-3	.	TGCACCAGCAGCTTCGAGGGAGGTACAGATACGCAGTATTTT	CTSSFEGGTDTQYF
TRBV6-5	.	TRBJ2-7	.	TGTGTCAGCAGCAGCTCAGGGGCGCGCTACGAGCAGTACTTC	CVSSSSGARYEQYF
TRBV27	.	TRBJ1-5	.	TGTGCCAGCAGTTTATCAGGGGCGGATCAGCCCCAGCATTTT	CASSLSGADQPQHF
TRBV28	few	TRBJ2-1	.	TGTGCCAGCACGACCGGGGCCCTGCCGGGTGATGAGCAGTTCTTC	CASTTGALPGDEQFF
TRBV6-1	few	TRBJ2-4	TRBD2	TGTGCCACATCCCTCGGGGGGACGGATATAAACATTCAGTACTTC	CATSLGGTDINIQYF
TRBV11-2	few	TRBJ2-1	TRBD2	TGTGCCAGCAGCTTAGTGATTAGCGGGAGGGCGGACACAAATGAGCAGTTCTTC	CASSLVISGRADTNEQFF
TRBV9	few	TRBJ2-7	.	TGTGCCAGCAGCGTAGCCCCACAGGGTCACTACGAGCAGTACTTC	CASSVAPQGHYEQYF